These 22 T cell receptor beta chains were sequenced from one sample in a study of T cells in Graves' hyperthyroidism and ophthalmopathy. Amplification of TCR beta CDR3 regions used RNA as the template. Initially, a first-round RT-PCR of the TCR CDR3 employed the HTBI primer set. TCRdb passed the multiplex PCR reads through MiXCR, listing each CDR3 protein once. The sample comprises roughly 240,000 distinct CDR3 sequences, approximately 23% of which are singletons, and roughly 32% rests with the top ten. Input material: blood. The receptors shown here come from a woman aged 40 to 55 with Graves' ophthalmopathy.

The rearrangement uses TRBV7-9 and TRBJ1-3, with D hard to call. The V gene lost 3 bases and the J gene lost 11 bases, with 11 bases spanning the gap. Germline V gives CDR1 SEHNR, CDR2 FQNEAQ (reference sequence). This CDR3 contains 12 residues. Written as DNA, the CDR3 is TGTGCCAGCAGCTTTATTAAAGAGGCCATATATTTT. Its translation is CASSFIKEAIYF.

The chain recombines TRBV6-5 with TRBJ2-7; 7 bases line up with TRBD2. J lost 3 bases, V lost 2 bases, and 1 base had no gene match. In germline, CDR1 is MNHEY, CDR2 SVGAGI. CDR3 length equals 13 residues. Here the CDR3 reads CASSYERGYEQYF. In DNA, the CDR3 is TGTGCCAGCAGTTACGAGCGGGGCTACGAGCAGTACTTC.

The DNA for the CDR3 is TGTGCCAGCAGTCCCACGGGACAGCTCTACGAGCAGTACTTC. Translated, it gives CASSPTGQLYEQYF. This sequence joins TRBV12-3 or TRBV12-4 and TRBJ2-7; TRBD1 agrees at 7 bases. CDR3 length equals 14 residues. The ends lost 5 bases at V and 3 bases at J; junction bases unmatched: 7.

There are many counts of this clonotype. This chain connects TRBV6-1 to TRBJ2-3; 10 positions agree with TRBD1. The trim removed 5 bases at V and 1 base at J, leaving 3 bases unmatched. Germline V gene lookup returns CDR1 MNHNS and CDR2 SASEGT. The CDR3 is 15 residues long. The CDR3 spells CASSTGTGGTDTQYF. CDR3 in DNA: TGTGCCAGCAGTACCGGGACAGGGGGCACAGATACGCAGTATTTT.

This clonotype was detected many times. This sequence joins TRBV20-1 and TRBJ2-7, with 14 nucleotides matching TRBD2. CDR3 size: 15 residues. J was trimmed by 4 bases and V by 5 bases; bases with no gene match: 7. CDR1 and CDR2 from the germline V gene are DFQATT and SNEGSKA (reference sequence). CDR3 region: CSAERGLAGVYEQYF. CDR3 nucleotides: TGCAGTGCTGAGCGGGGACTAGCGGGAGTATACGAGCAGTACTTC.

V is TRBV7-9 and J is TRBJ1-1, with D possibly being TRBD1 (5 bases). Germline V gene lookup returns CDR1 SEHNR and CDR2 FQNEAQ (reference sequence). Trimming pared 4 bases from V and 5 bases from J, leaving 11 bases between. CDR3 size: 13 residues. CDR3 nucleotide sequence: TGTGCCAGCAGCTCATCTCAGGGTACTGAAGCTTTCTTT. It specifies CASSSSQGTEAFF.

This chain joins TRBV6-1 and TRBJ2-7; 7 bases agree with TRBD1. CDR3 length: 14 amino acids. With 6 bases clipped from V and 0 bases from J, the junction kept 5 bases outside the gene matches. Germline CDR1 MNHNS, CDR2 SASEGT. Here the CDR3 reads CASSNDRASYEQYF. In nucleotides, the CDR3 is TGTGCCAGCAGCAATGACAGGGCCTCCTACGAGCAGTACTTC.

This clonotype was recorded a few times. V is TRBV10-2 and J is TRBJ1-1, with D unclear. Germline assignment: CDR1 WSHSY and CDR2 SAAADI. Trimming shortened V by 4 bases and J by 0 bases, and 6 bases separated the two germline ends. CDR3 length equals 13 residues. This chain's CDR3 is CASSVRVNTEAFF. CDR3 nucleotide sequence: TGCGCCAGCAGTGTACGGGTGAACACTGAAGCTTTCTTT.

This clonotype was seen repeatedly, ten times or more. V usage is TRBV27 and J usage is TRBJ2-7, with 10 positions matching TRBD1. The CDR3 spans 14 residues. V trimming: 5 bases; J trimming: 2 bases; junction bases outside the gene matches: 3. Germline-derived CDR1 and CDR2 are MNHEY and SMNVEV (reference sequence). The CDR3 nucleotides are TGTGCCAGCAGTGCGGGACAGGGGACCTACGAGCAGTACTTC. As protein: CASSAGQGTYEQYF.

CDR3 residues: CASSLDGGTATYEQYF. CDR3 in DNA: TGTGCCAGCAGCTTGGACGGCGGGACAGCTACCTACGAGCAGTACTTC. The gene calls are TRBV7-8 and TRBJ2-7; D is possibly TRBD1 (7 bases). CDR3 length: 16 amino acids. Trimming removed 3 bases from V and 2 bases from J, with 17 bases in between. In germline, CDR1 is SGHVS, CDR2 FQNEAQ.

The chain joins TRBV5-4 to TRBJ2-7; D may match TRBD1 or TRBD2 (6 bases each). Trimming pared 3 bases from V and 6 bases from J, leaving 16 bases between. CDR1 and CDR2 from the germline V gene are SGHNT and YYREEE (reference sequence). This CDR3 is built from 14 residues. In DNA form, the CDR3 reads TGTGCCAGCAGCTCAACCGGGAGAGGGGGCGAGCAGTACTTC. It translates to CASSSTGRGGEQYF.

CDR3 sequence: CASTRGLVVDEQYF. The DNA for the CDR3 is TGTGCCAGCACCCGGGGACTAGTAGTCGACGAGCAGTACTTC. The V gene is TRBV6-1, the J gene TRBJ2-7; 8 bases fit TRBD2. V lost 7 bases to trimming and J lost 5 bases; unmatched junction nucleotides: 10. Looked up from germline, CDR1 is MNHNS and CDR2 is SASEGT. The CDR3 contains 14 residues.

V is TRBV28 and J is TRBJ2-5; 8 nucleotides align to TRBD2. The J segment lost 5 bases and the V segment lost 8 bases, leaving 4 bases of the junction unmatched. The CDR3 loop spans 12 amino acids. Germline V gene sequence: CDR1 MDHEN, CDR2 SYDVKM. CDR3 sequence reads: CASSRGGETQYF. CDR3 DNA sequence: TGTGCCAGCTCTCGGGGGGGGGAGACCCAGTACTTC.

This clonotype has a count of ten or more. This sequence joins TRBV4-1 and TRBJ2-7; TRBD1 aligns across 8 bases. The CDR3 spans 14 residues. After removal of 4 bases from V and 3 bases from J, the junction contained 5 bases not matched to a gene. The germline gives CDR1 MGHRA, CDR2 YSYEKL. The CDR3 here is CASSPDRGGYEQYF. CDR3 coding DNA: TGCGCCAGCAGCCCAGACAGGGGAGGCTACGAGCAGTACTTC.

This clonotype was seen many times. The CDR3 DNA is TGTGCCAGTGACGCCCCGGGGCAAAGCTATGGCTACACCTTC. Its translation: CASDAPGQSYGYTF. The rearrangement uses TRBV19 and TRBJ1-2; maybe TRBD1 (5 bases). The CDR3 loop spans 14 amino acids. In germline, CDR1 is LNHDA, CDR2 SQIVND (reference sequence). Trimming removed 8 bases from V and 4 bases from J, with 17 bases in between.

This clonotype was seen at least ten times. The chain employs TRBV19 and TRBJ2-7, with 14 bases lining up with TRBD2. The J segment lost 3 bases and the V segment lost 3 bases, leaving 4 bases of the junction unmatched. Germline assignment: CDR1 LNHDA and CDR2 SQIVND (reference sequence). This CDR3 is 16 amino acids long. The CDR3 region has the DNA TGTGCCAGTAGTATTCGGACTAGCGGGAGGAGCTACGAGCAGTACTTC. Translating it yields CASSIRTSGRSYEQYF.

The chain joins TRBV27 to TRBJ2-7; 9 bases agree with TRBD1. CDR3 length: 15 residues. V shed 5 bases and J 2 bases; nucleotides not matched to a gene: 7. The germline CDR1 and CDR2 sequences are MNHEY and SMNVEV (reference sequence). The CDR3 loop reads CASSAWGQGPYEQYF. The CDR3 nucleotides are TGTGCCAGCAGTGCGTGGGGACAGGGCCCCTACGAGCAGTACTTC.

This clonotype was seen at least ten times. The chain couples TRBV12-3 or TRBV12-4 to TRBJ2-7; a weak D match, TRBD2 (6 bases). This CDR3 comprises 15 residues. V was cut by 1 base and J by 2 bases, with 12 bases left in between. The CDR3 DNA reads TGTGCCAGCAGTTTAGACAGGACTACTGCCTACGAGCAGTACTTC. This sequence encodes CASSLDRTTAYEQYF.

This clonotype was found many times. The CDR3 nucleotides read TGTGCCAGCAGTTACAAAGGACAGGGAGGCTACGAGCAGTACTTC. Translating it yields CASSYKGQGGYEQYF. The chain combines TRBV6-5 with TRBJ2-7; TRBD1 aligns across 8 bases. This CDR3 is 15 amino acids long. V lost 2 bases, J lost 3 bases, and 6 bases stayed unmatched. In germline, CDR1 is MNHEY, CDR2 SVGAGI.

In its sample, this clonotype was seen many times. The rearrangement joins TRBV15 to TRBJ2-3; perhaps TRBD2 as D (6 bases). CDR1 and CDR2 from the germline V gene are LNHNV and YYDKDF (reference sequence). The CDR3 covers 16 residues. Between the trimmed V and J ends, which lost 5 bases and 0 bases, there was a span of 15 bases. For the CDR3, the DNA is TGTGCCACCAGCTCTGGGACTCTAGCCAGCACAGATACGCAGTATTTT. This codes for CATSSGTLASTDTQYF.

The genes are TRBV6-4 and TRBJ1-5, with a tentative D call TRBD1 (5 bases). This CDR3 comprises 15 residues. Germline CDR1 and CDR2: MRHNA and SNTAGT. Trimming left V 3 bases short and J 4 bases short, with 13 bases between. In DNA form, the CDR3 reads TGTGCCAGCAGTGAATTAGGGGTGGGGAATCAGCCCCAGCATTTT. Translation gives CASSELGVGNQPQHF.

This rearrangement joins TRBV19 to TRBJ2-5; the D gene is possibly TRBD1 (5 bases). Trimming took 4 bases from V and 0 from J, leaving 12 bases between them. The CDR3 length is 15 residues. Germline loops: CDR1 LNHDA, CDR2 SQIVND (reference sequence). CDR3 sequence (DNA): TGTGCCAGTAGTACCTCTCAGGGATACCAAGAGACCCAGTACTTC. It encodes CASSTSQGYQETQYF.